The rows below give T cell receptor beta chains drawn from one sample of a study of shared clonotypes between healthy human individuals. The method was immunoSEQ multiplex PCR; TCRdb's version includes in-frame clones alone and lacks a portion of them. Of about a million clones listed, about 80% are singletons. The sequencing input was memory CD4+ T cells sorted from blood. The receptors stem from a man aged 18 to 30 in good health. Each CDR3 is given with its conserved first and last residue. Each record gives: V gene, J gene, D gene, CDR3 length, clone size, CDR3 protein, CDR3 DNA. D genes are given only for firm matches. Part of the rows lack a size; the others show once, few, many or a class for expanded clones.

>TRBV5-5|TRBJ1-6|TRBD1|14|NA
CASTRTGNNSPLHF
TGTGCCAGCACCCGGACAGGAAATAATTCACCCCTCCACTTT
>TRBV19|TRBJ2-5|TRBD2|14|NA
CASSISGVKETQYF
TGTGCCAGTAGTATTAGCGGGGTTAAAGAGACCCAGTACTTC
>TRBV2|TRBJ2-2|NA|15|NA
CASSEAGLSTGELFF
TGTGCCAGCAGTGAAGCGGGACTCTCCACCGGGGAGCTGTTTTTT
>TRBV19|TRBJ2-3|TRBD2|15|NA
CASRSAGGFTDTQYF
TGTGCCAGCAGGAGCGCGGGGGGGTTCACAGATACGCAGTATTTT
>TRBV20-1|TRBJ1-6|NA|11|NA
CSVRVLSPLHF
TGCAGTGTCAGGGTTTTATCACCCCTCCACTTT
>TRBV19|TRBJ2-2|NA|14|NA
CASTTVLNTGELFF
TGTGCCAGTACCACCGTACTGAACACCGGGGAGCTGTTTTTT
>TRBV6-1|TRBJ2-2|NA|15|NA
CASSEGGRGTGELFF
TGTGCCAGCAGTGAAGGGGGGCGAGGCACCGGGGAGCTGTTTTTT
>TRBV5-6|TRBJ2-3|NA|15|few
CASSLAGTLADTQYF
TGTGCCAGCAGCTTGGCCGGGACCCTCGCAGATACGCAGTATTTT
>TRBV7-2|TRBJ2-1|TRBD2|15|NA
CASSLAPGLAREQFF
TGTGCCAGCAGCTTAGCTCCGGGACTAGCAAGGGAGCAGTTCTTC
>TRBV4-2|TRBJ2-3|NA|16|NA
CASSQDTVTKTDTQYF
TGTGCCAGCAGCCAAGATACCGTGACAAAGACAGATACGCAGTATTTT
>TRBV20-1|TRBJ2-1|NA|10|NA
CSAGWNEQFF
TGCAGTGCTGGTTGGAATGAGCAGTTCTTC
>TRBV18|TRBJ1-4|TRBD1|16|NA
CASSLSSGTGDEKLFF
TGTGCCAGCTCACTAAGTTCCGGGACAGGGGACGAAAAACTGTTTTTT
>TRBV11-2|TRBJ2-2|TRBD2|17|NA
CASSLEGSSGKTGELFF
TGTGCCAGCAGCTTAGAAGGGTCTAGCGGGAAAACCGGGGAGCTGTTTTTT
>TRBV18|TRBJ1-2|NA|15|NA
CASSPGETVRDGYTF
TGTGCCAGCTCACCAGGGGAAACCGTCAGGGATGGCTACACCTTC
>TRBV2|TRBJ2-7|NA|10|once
CASRQVEQYF
TGTGCCAGCAGGCAGGTCGAGCAGTACTTC
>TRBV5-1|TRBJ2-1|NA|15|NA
CASSLLEGPHNEQFF
TGCGCCAGCAGCTTGCTGGAGGGTCCCCACAATGAGCAGTTCTTC
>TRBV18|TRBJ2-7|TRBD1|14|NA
CASSPGTGFTEQYF
TGTGCCAGCTCACCAGGGACAGGGTTCACCGAGCAGTACTTC
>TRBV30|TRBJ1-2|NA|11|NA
CAWGYSRGYTF
TGTGCCTGGGGTTACTCCCGGGGCTACACCTTC
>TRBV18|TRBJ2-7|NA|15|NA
CASSPPSVESYEQYF
TGTGCCAGCTCACCACCGTCGGTAGAATCCTACGAGCAGTACTTC
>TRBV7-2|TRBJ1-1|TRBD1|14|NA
CASRSTGAPTEAFF
TGTGCCAGCAGGTCGACAGGGGCGCCCACTGAAGCTTTCTTT
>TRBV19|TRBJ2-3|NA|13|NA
CASSIGNTDTQYF
TGTGCCAGTAGTATTGGAAACACAGATACGCAGTATTTT
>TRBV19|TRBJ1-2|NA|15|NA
CASTDQGTGAYGYTF
TGTGCCAGTACCGATCAGGGGACTGGGGCCTATGGCTACACCTTC
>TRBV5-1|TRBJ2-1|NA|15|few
CASSLEGQQYNEQFF
TGCGCCAGCAGCTTAGAGGGCCAACAGTACAATGAGCAGTTCTTC
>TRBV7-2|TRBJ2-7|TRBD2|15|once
CASSLVPSGGYEQYF
TGTGCCAGCAGCTTAGTTCCTAGCGGGGGCTACGAGCAGTACTTC
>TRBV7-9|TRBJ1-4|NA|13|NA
CASSLQGTGPPFF
TGTGCCAGCAGCTTACAGGGGACGGGGCCCCCGTTTTTT
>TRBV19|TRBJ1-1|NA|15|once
CASLSGSRLNTEAFF
TGTGCTAGTCTCTCCGGGTCTAGACTGAACACTGAAGCTTTCTTT
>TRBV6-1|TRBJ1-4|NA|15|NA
CASSEQQGSNEKLFF
TGTGCCAGCAGTGAGCAACAGGGTTCCAATGAAAAACTGTTTTTT
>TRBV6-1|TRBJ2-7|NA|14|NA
CATLRVGSSYEQYF
TGTGCCACCCTTCGTGTGGGGAGCTCCTACGAGCAGTACTTC
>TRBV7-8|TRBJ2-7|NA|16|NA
CASSAGVPRGSYEQYF
TGTGCCAGCAGCGCCGGGGTCCCTCGAGGCTCCTACGAGCAGTACTTC
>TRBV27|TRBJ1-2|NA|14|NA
CASSLFGRDHGYTF
TGTGCCAGCAGTTTATTTGGCAGGGACCACGGCTACACCTTC
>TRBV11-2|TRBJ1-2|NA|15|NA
CASSPGPQGRYGYTF
TGTGCCAGCAGCCCCGGCCCTCAGGGAAGGTATGGCTACACCTTC
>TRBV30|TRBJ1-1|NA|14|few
CAWSVGGVGTEAFF
TGTGCCTGGAGTGTTGGGGGAGTCGGGACTGAAGCTTTCTTT
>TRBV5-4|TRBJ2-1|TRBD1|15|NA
CASSLVGGNYNEQFF
TGTGCCAGCAGCTTGGTAGGGGGCAACTACAATGAGCAGTTCTTC
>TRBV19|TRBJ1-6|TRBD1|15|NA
CASSPGQDYNSPLHF
TGTGCCAGTAGTCCCGGACAGGATTATAATTCACCCCTCCACTTT
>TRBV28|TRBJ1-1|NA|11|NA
CASSSPPEAFF
TGTGCCAGCAGTTCCCCACCTGAAGCTTTCTTT
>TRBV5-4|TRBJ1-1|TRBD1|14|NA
CASRWDRQNTEAFF
TGTGCCAGCAGGTGGGACAGGCAGAACACTGAAGCTTTCTTT
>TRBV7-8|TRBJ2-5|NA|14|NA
CASSFSGVDETQYF
TGTGCCAGCAGCTTTTCAGGGGTGGACGAGACCCAGTACTTC
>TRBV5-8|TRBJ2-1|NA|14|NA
CASSSRSGLNEQFF
TGTGCCAGCAGCTCCCGGTCAGGGTTGAATGAGCAGTTCTTC
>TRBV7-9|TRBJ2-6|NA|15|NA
CASSFASSGANVLTF
TGTGCCAGCAGCTTCGCTAGTTCTGGGGCCAACGTCCTGACTTTC
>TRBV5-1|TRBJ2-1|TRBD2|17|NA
CASSLAGAGGPVDEQFF
TGCGCCAGCAGCTTGGCCGGGGCGGGAGGGCCTGTGGATGAGCAGTTCTTC
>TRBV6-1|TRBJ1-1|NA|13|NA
CASILTVNTEAFF
TGTGCCAGCATTTTGACAGTGAACACTGAAGCTTTCTTT
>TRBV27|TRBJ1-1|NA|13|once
CASSFRQFTEAFF
TGTGCCAGCAGTTTCAGACAGTTCACTGAAGCTTTCTTT
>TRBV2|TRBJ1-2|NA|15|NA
CASSELQTALYGYTF
TGTGCCAGCAGTGAATTACAGACCGCTCTCTATGGCTACACCTTC
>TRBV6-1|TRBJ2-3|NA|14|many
CASSEEPSVHTQYF
TGTGCCAGCAGTGAAGAGCCTAGCGTTCATACGCAGTATTTT
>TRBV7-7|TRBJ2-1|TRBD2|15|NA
CASSNLAGGHAEQFF
TGTGCTAGCAGCAATCTAGCGGGAGGGCACGCTGAGCAGTTCTTC